This entry lists 6 T cell receptor beta chains sequenced from one sample in a study of blood T cell repertoires in COVID-19. Using immunoSEQ multiplex PCR, the repertoire was profiled, and TCRdb retains in-frame clones only, with some absent. Of around 210,000 clones listed, about 82% were seen once; the top ten hold roughly 5.3%. The sequenced material came from peripheral blood. These TCRs come from a man aged 50 to 59 with COVID-19, enrolled during active disease.

The chain combines TRBV25-1 with TRBJ2-3; D possibly corresponds to TRBD2 (5 bases). The germline V gene has CDR1 MGHDK and CDR2 SYGVNS. V shed 11 bases and J shed 0 bases, with 18 bases lying between them. The CDR3 has 15 amino acids. In nucleotides, the CDR3 is TGTGCCCGGGGTAGGCAGAGCTCTAGCACAGATACGCAGTATTTT. Its protein is CARGRQSSSTDTQYF.

The chain recombines TRBV5-6 with TRBJ1-1, with 11 bases aligning to TRBD1. The CDR3 runs 18 residues. Trimming cost V 4 bases and J 3 bases; bases outside gene matches: 14. Germline V gene data show CDR1 as SGHDT and CDR2 as YYEEEE. The CDR3 is CASSPPGQGVYADTEAFF. CDR3 coding DNA: TGTGCCAGCAGCCCCCCGGGACAGGGGGTTTATGCCGACACTGAAGCTTTCTTT.

This clone appeared once. This chain connects TRBV5-1 to TRBJ2-7, with 9 bases identical to TRBD2. J gave up 4 bases and V 0 bases, and 8 bases lay outside the gene matches. This CDR3 comprises 16 residues. CDR1 is SGHRS, CDR2 YFSETQ, per germline. CDR3 bases: TGCGCCAGCAGCTTGGGGGTTAGCGGGGGTTTGTACGAGCAGTACTTC. Amino acids: CASSLGVSGGLYEQYF.

This clone was detected a few times. The chain links TRBV7-8 to TRBJ2-2; the D gene is possibly TRBD1 (6 bases). There are 18 residues in the CDR3. V dropped 5 bases and J dropped 0 bases, with 19 bases sitting between them. Germline V lookup: CDR1 SGHVS, CDR2 FQNEAQ. CDR3: CASSPAVYGTPNTGELFF. The CDR3, as DNA: TGTGCCAGCAGCCCCGCCGTTTACGGGACACCGAACACCGGGGAGCTGTTTTTT. Combining the CDR3 with reference TRBV7-8 and TRBJ2-2 gives the whole variable domain GAGVSQSPRYKVAKRGQDVALRCDPISGHVSLFWYQQALGQGPEFLTYFQNEAQLDKSGLPSDRFFAERPEGSVSTLKIQRTQQEDSAVYLCASSPAVYGTPNTGELFFGEGSRLTVL.

J is TRBJ1-2 and V is TRBV3-1 (or the pseudogene TRBV3-2); TRBD1 aligns across 7 bases. The CDR3 contains 15 residues. Trimming took 2 bases from V and 2 from J; bases not matched to a gene: 5. Germline CDR1 and CDR2: LGHDT and YNNKEL (reference sequence). The CDR3 DNA is TGTGCCAGCAGCCAATCGGCAGGGGGGAACTATGGCTACACCTTC. The encoded protein is CASSQSAGGNYGYTF.

The CDR3 spells CASSISSSGSYEQYF. In DNA form, the CDR3 reads TGTGCCAGTAGTATAAGTTCTAGCGGCTCCTACGAGCAGTACTTC. This chain uses TRBV19 with TRBJ2-7; 7 positions agree with TRBD2. This CDR3 contains 15 residues. Germline V gene lookup returns CDR1 LNHDA and CDR2 SQIVND (reference sequence). Trimming cost V 2 bases and J 0 bases; bases outside gene matches: 4.